A selection of T cell receptor beta chains follows, all from one sample in a study of blood T cells in healthy people across ages. TCRdb ran MiXCR on the 5' RACE reads and lists one entry per CDR3 protein. The sample contains roughly 2 million distinct CDR3 sequences, less than 50% of which appear only once. The sequenced sample was blood. These receptors all come from a woman aged 40 to 55 in good health. CDR3s include the opening cysteine and the closing phenylalanine or tryptophan. A D gene is named only where the DNA matches it firmly. Clone sizes are given selectively: once, few, many, or a class where the clone is expanded.

TRBJ1-2 . once TRBV15 TGTGCCACCGGACTGGTGGGGCAGGACTATGGCTACACCTTC CATGLVGQDYGYTF
TRBJ2-1 TRBD2 . TRBV5-1 TGCGCCAGCAGCTTGGTCGGGACTAGAGCCCATGAGCAGTTCTTC CASSLVGTRAHEQFF
TRBJ2-3 TRBD2 . TRBV5-1 TGCGCCAGCAGCGGCGGACTAGCGGGGAGCATGGATACGCAGTATTTT CASSGGLAGSMDTQYF
TRBJ2-3 . once TRBV9 TGTGCCAGCTACGCGACCGGGCCGGATACGCAGTATTTT CASYATGPDTQYF
TRBJ2-5 TRBD2 few TRBV29-1 TGCAGCGTGACCGGGACTAGCGGGCAAGAGACCCAGTACTTC CSVTGTSGQETQYF
TRBJ2-5 . . TRBV29-1 TGCAGCGTTTCCTGGATAGCGGCACAACAAGAGACCCAGTACTTC CSVSWIAAQQETQYF
TRBJ2-7 . . TRBV28 TGTGCCAGCAGTTCAGGGGACTACCTATCCTCCTACGAGCAGTACTTC CASSSGDYLSSYEQYF
TRBJ2-5 . . TRBV18 TGTGCCAGCTCACCACCGGTCCCAGAGACCCAGTACTTC CASSPPVPETQYF
TRBJ2-4 . . TRBV29-1 TGCAGCGTCGCTTTAACAGGGACGGGGAAAAACATTCAGTACTTC CSVALTGTGKNIQYF
TRBJ2-7 . few TRBV6-5 TGTGCCAGCAGTGACAGGGAGGGCTACGAGCAGTACTTC CASSDREGYEQYF
TRBJ2-3 . . TRBV5-4 TGTGCCAGCAGCCAGGTTGGACCCCGCCAGGATACGCAGTATTTT CASSQVGPRQDTQYF
TRBJ2-5 . few TRBV4-2 TGTGCCAGCAGCCAAGATATTGTTGGGATAGGGTACCAAGAGACCCAGTACTTC CASSQDIVGIGYQETQYF
TRBJ1-2 TRBD1 few TRBV27 TGTGCCAGCAGTTTTCTCGCTCCAGGGGGCGCGGGAGGCTACACCTTC CASSFLAPGGAGGYTF
TRBJ1-5 TRBD1 . TRBV27 TGTGCCAGCAGTATTACCGGGACAGGGATGGGGAATCAGCCCCAGCATTTT CASSITGTGMGNQPQHF
TRBJ2-7 TRBD1 few TRBV5-1 TGCGCCAGCAGCTTGGACCCTCAACAGGGGGCTGACTACGAGCAGTACTTC CASSLDPQQGADYEQYF
TRBJ2-3 . . TRBV10-3 TGTGCCATCCGTGGCGACGGCACAGATACGCAGTATTTT CAIRGDGTDTQYF
TRBJ1-2 . . TRBV28 TGTGCCATCGCCGGGACACTCTATGGCTACACCTTC CAIAGTLYGYTF
TRBJ1-2 . . TRBV5-1 TGCGCCAGCAGCTTGACGGCCCTGAGTGATCTTGGCTACACCTTC CASSLTALSDLGYTF
TRBJ2-5 . many TRBV14 TGTGCCAGCAGCCAAGATGAGACCCAGTACTTC CASSQDETQYF
TRBJ2-4 . few TRBV20-1 TGCAGTGCTATCGACCGCAAAAACATTCAGTACTTC CSAIDRKNIQYF
TRBJ2-5 . . TRBV20-1 TGCAGTGCCCCAAATCGGGATCTCACATACAATGAGCAGTACTTC CSAPNRDLTYNEQYF
TRBJ2-7 TRBD2 few TRBV29-1 TGCAGCGTTGAAGCTAGCGGGGTGCTCTACGAGCAGTACTTC CSVEASGVLYEQYF
TRBJ1-2 TRBD1 . TRBV27 TGTGCCAGCAGTCCGGGACAGGGCCTTCGCTACACCTTC CASSPGQGLRYTF
TRBJ1-5 . once TRBV9 TGTGCCAGCAGCGTAGGGTCCGGGACCTTCAATCAGCCCCAGCATTTT CASSVGSGTFNQPQHF
TRBJ2-2 . . TRBV13 TGCGCCAGCAGCCTCCCGGGGGCGACCGGGGAGCTGTTTTTT CASSLPGATGELFF
TRBJ2-7 . once TRBV29-1 TGCAGCATTGAAACACGGACGAACTACGAGCAGTACTTC CSIETRTNYEQYF
TRBJ1-2 TRBD1 . TRBV6-2/TRBV6-3 TGTGCCAGCGTGGACAGGCTTCAGCTTGGCTACACCTTC CASVDRLQLGYTF
TRBJ2-1 TRBD2 . TRBV11-2 TGTGCCAGCAGCCCATCACGGGTAGCGGGGGGGTGTGAGCAGTTCTTC CASSPSRVAGGCEQFF
TRBJ2-3 . . TRBV7-3 TGTGCCAGCAGCCGGGAAAGATCTAGCACAGATACGCAGTATTTT CASSRERSSTDTQYF
TRBJ1-4 . . TRBV9 TGTGCCAGCAGCGTTCAGCTAAATGAAAAACTGTTTTTT CASSVQLNEKLFF
TRBJ2-7 TRBD2 . TRBV10-3 TGTGCCATCAGTGTAGGACTAGCGGGGGGCTACGAGCAGTACTTC CAISVGLAGGYEQYF
TRBJ2-3 TRBD2 few TRBV28 TGTGCCAGCAGTACCACCGGACTAGCGTTAGATACGCAGTATTTT CASSTTGLALDTQYF
TRBJ2-3 . . TRBV9 TGTGCCAGCAGCCCAACAGCTAGTACTAGCACAGATACGCAGTATTTT CASSPTASTSTDTQYF
TRBJ1-5 . . TRBV24-1 TGTGCCACCAGTAAAACAGGTAATCAGCCCCAGCATTTT CATSKTGNQPQHF
TRBJ2-5 . . TRBV9 TGTGCCAGCAGCGTATCGACCAGAGGGAGCCTTCAAGAGACCCAGTACTTC CASSVSTRGSLQETQYF
TRBJ2-1 TRBD2 . TRBV13 TGTGCCAGCAGCTTAATGGGTGGGCTAGCGGCCTACAATGAGCAGTTCTTC CASSLMGGLAAYNEQFF
TRBJ2-1 TRBD2 . TRBV10-3 TGTGCCATCAGTGAGCCCGGACTAGCGGGGGCCGGGTCCTACAATGAGCAGTTCTTC CAISEPGLAGAGSYNEQFF
TRBJ2-3 . few TRBV7-2 TGTGCCAGCACCTTTGTGGGGGTAGATACGCAGTATTTT CASTFVGVDTQYF
TRBJ2-3 TRBD1 . TRBV3-1 TGTGCCAGCAGCCAAGATGCGAGGGGGCGCACAGATACGCAGTATTTT CASSQDARGRTDTQYF
TRBJ1-2 TRBD1 . TRBV27 TGTGCCAGCAGTTTAACCTGGGACAGGGGAGCCTATGGCTACACCTTC CASSLTWDRGAYGYTF
TRBJ1-2 . . TRBV4-1 TGCGCCAGCAGCCAAGAGTGGGGGAGTGATGGCTACACCTTC CASSQEWGSDGYTF
TRBJ2-6 TRBD2 . TRBV4-3 TGCGCCAGCAGCCCTGGGAATAGCGGGGGGGCTGGGGCCAACGTCCTGACTTTC CASSPGNSGGAGANVLTF